Shown below are 10 T cell receptor beta chains from a single sample sequenced in a study of response to subunit inactivated influenza vaccine. TCRdb redid the calling of the RT-PCR reads with MiXCR, one entry per CDR3 protein. The sample lists roughly 500,000 distinct CDR3 sequences; approximately 20% were seen once. This sample also appeared in a second study, on T cells expressing NK-cell markers. This second study notes: In generating TCR beta cDNA, 5'RACE template switching with UMIs was used.

The sequencing here drew on CD4+ T cells sorted from PBMCs, taken roughly 13 days after vaccination. The receptor source for this set is a man aged 50 to 59 who received an inactivated influenza vaccine.

CDR3 region: CSARDPLTYEQYF. DNA of the CDR3: TGCAGTGCTAGAGACCCGCTGACCTACGAGCAGTACTTC. The chain recombines TRBV20-1 with TRBJ2-7; no definite D call. V was cut by 0 bases and J by 2 bases, with 8 bases left in between. Germline CDR1 reads DFQATT; CDR2 reads SNEGSKA (reference sequence). This CDR3 is 13 amino acids long.

This clonotype was seen at least ten times. The rearrangement links TRBV5-1 to TRBJ2-7, with D perhaps matching TRBD2 (5 bases). V shed 3 bases and J shed 5 bases, with 12 bases lying between them. From germline, CDR1 is SGHRS and CDR2 YFSETQ. CDR3 length equals 13 residues. The CDR3 DNA is TGCGCCAGCAGCTGGGGAGATAAAAACGAGCAGTACTTC. Translated, it gives CASSWGDKNEQYF.

The V gene is TRBV2, the J gene TRBJ1-5; D unresolved. Germline V gene data show CDR1 as SNHLY and CDR2 as FYNNEI. The germline V and J ends were trimmed by 8 bases and 0 bases, with 8 bases remaining between them. The CDR3 is 13 residues long. The CDR3 nucleotides are TGTGCCAGCGTCTCTAATAGCAATCAGCCCCAGCATTTT. The encoded protein is CASVSNSNQPQHF.

Here the CDR3 DNA reads TGTGCCAGCAGTTTCCGGACAGGGGTTGTTTTGCAGTATTTT. This encodes CASSFRTGVVLQYF. The V call is TRBV27, the J call TRBJ2-3; 9 bases map to TRBD1. The CDR3 is 14 residues long. V dropped 3 bases and J dropped 11; count of bases not matched to a gene: 9. Germline V gene sequence: CDR1 MNHEY, CDR2 SMNVEV (reference sequence).

The rearrangement links TRBV4-3 to TRBJ2-1; 8 bases match TRBD1. CDR1 LGHNA and CDR2 YSLEER come from the germline V gene. The CDR3 loop spans 17 amino acids. With 1 base clipped from V and 0 bases from J, the junction kept 5 bases outside the gene matches. The CDR3 here is CASSQAGGLSSYNEQFF. DNA for the CDR3: TGCGCCAGCAGCCAAGCAGGGGGCCTAAGCTCCTACAATGAGCAGTTCTTC.

The chain carries TRBV20-1 and TRBJ1-2; D is unclear. Trimming removed 7 bases from V and 2 bases from J, with 8 bases in between. Germline CDR1 and CDR2: DFQATT and SNEGSKA (reference sequence). The CDR3 length is 11 residues. The CDR3 DNA reads as TGCAGTGTATGGCAGAACTATGGCTACACCTTC. It specifies CSVWQNYGYTF.

The table lists this clonotype with a few counts. The chain is built from TRBV7-2 and TRBJ2-7, with 9 bases aligning to TRBD2. Germline trimming cut 5 bases from V and 4 bases from J; bases unmatched to any gene: 9. CDR1 and CDR2 (germline): SGHTA, FQGNSA. The length of the CDR3 is 15 residues. Written as DNA, the CDR3 is TGTGCCAGCAGCCCACGGGGACTAGCATTTTACGAGCAGTACTTC. Its protein is CASSPRGLAFYEQYF.

V is TRBV4-3 and J is TRBJ2-1, with D possibly being TRBD1 (6 bases). Per germline, CDR1 LGHNA and CDR2 YSLEER. Trimming shortened V by 2 bases and J by 2 bases, and 22 bases separated the two germline ends. This CDR3 region has 19 residues. The CDR3 DNA reads TGCGCCAGCAGCCAATATTACACATTACCGGGACAAACCTACAATGAGCAGTTCTTC. This codes for CASSQYYTLPGQTYNEQFF.

The V and J genes are TRBV6-2 or TRBV6-3 and TRBJ2-7; 12 positions match TRBD1. This CDR3 has 16 residues. J lost 2 bases, V lost 5 bases, and 7 bases had no gene match. Germline V gene sequence: CDR1 MNHEY, CDR2 SVGEGT. The chain's CDR3 is CASSQRDRGPTYEQYF. The CDR3, as DNA: TGTGCCAGCAGTCAGCGGGACAGGGGGCCCACCTACGAGCAGTACTTC.

This clonotype was recorded a few times. The chain carries TRBV7-2 and TRBJ2-5; no definite D call. Deletions cut 3 bases from V and 5 bases from J, with 13 bases between. This CDR3 comprises 14 residues. Per germline, CDR1 SGHTA and CDR2 FQGNSA. CDR3 DNA sequence: TGTGCCAGCAGCTTTAATGGGCGCAGGGAGACCCAGTACTTC. Translation: CASSFNGRRETQYF.